These 20 T cell receptor beta chains share one sample of origin, sequenced in a study of beta chain features in type 1 diabetes. The authors reverse transcribed all of the isolated RNA, so sequencing captured expressed TCRB transcripts. Generated by immunoSEQ multiplex PCR, the TCRdb table keeps only in-frame clones and is missing some. The data show about 620,000 clones, about 16% seen once. Sequencing used naive CD4+ T cells from blood. The receptors were gathered from a man aged 18 to 29 in good health.

The V and J genes are TRBV7-2 and TRBJ2-1; 7 bases fit TRBD2. From germline, CDR1 is SGHTA and CDR2 FQGNSA. V trimming: 5 bases; J trimming: 4 bases; junction bases outside the gene matches: 8. This CDR3 comprises 15 residues. CDR3 in DNA: TGTGCCAGCAGCCCGGCCCTAGCGGTATACAATGAGCAGTTCTTC. It encodes CASSPALAVYNEQFF. Together with reference TRBV7-2 and TRBJ2-1, the CDR3 gives the full variable domain: GAGVSQSPSNKVTEKGKDVELRCDPISGHTALYWYRQSLGQGLEFLIYFQGNSAPDKSGLPSDRFSAERTGGSVSTLTIQRTQQEDSAVYLCASSPALAVYNEQFFGPGTRLTVL.

Points on this clone: The identical CDR3 is also encoded by other nucleotide sequences in the sample. The chain uses TRBV5-1 and TRBJ1-2; TRBD1 agrees at 9 bases. The CDR3 sequence is 14 residues long. The ends lost 4 bases at V and 2 bases at J; junction bases unmatched: 3. CDR1 is SGHRS and CDR2 is YFSETQ in the germline V gene. CDR3 DNA sequence: TGCGCCAGCAGCCCAACAGGGGGCAACTATGGCTACACCTTC. This sequence encodes CASSPTGGNYGYTF.

The V gene is TRBV30, the J gene TRBJ2-6; possibly TRBD2 for D (5 bases). V dropped 1 base and J dropped 0 bases, with 16 bases sitting between them. Germline CDR1 and CDR2: GTSNPN and SVGIG (reference sequence). This CDR3 is built from 18 residues. The DNA of the CDR3 is TGTGCCTGGAGTGGTCTCGGGGAGCCCCACTCTGGGGCCAACGTCCTGACTTTC. It translates to CAWSGLGEPHSGANVLTF.

The chain is built from TRBV28 and TRBJ2-1, with a possible D match to TRBD2 (6 bases). Germline V gene lookup returns CDR1 MDHEN and CDR2 SYDVKM. Trimming stripped 1 base from V and 15 bases from J, with 19 bases between. This CDR3 spans 14 amino acids. The CDR3 region is CASSLYGLGGSPFF. CDR3 coding DNA: TGTGCCAGCAGTTTATACGGCCTCGGGGGTAGTCCGTTCTTC.

V is TRBV5-8 and J is TRBJ1-2, with TRBD1 identical over 7 bases. Germline V CDR1 and CDR2: SGHTS, YDEGEE. The V segment lost 5 bases and the J segment 2 bases; nucleotides outside the gene matches: 3. The CDR3 has 13 residues. CDR3 in DNA: TGTGCCAGCAGATACAGGGGAAACTATGGCTACACCTTC. It is translated as CASRYRGNYGYTF.

This clone was detected only a few times. The chain combines TRBV6-6 with TRBJ1-4; possibly TRBD1 for D (6 bases). Trimming shortened V by 0 bases and J by 3 bases, and 8 bases separated the two germline ends. Germline CDR1 and CDR2: MNHNY and SVGAGI (reference sequence). The CDR3 runs to 15 residues. DNA for the CDR3: TGTGCCAGCAGTTACTCGGGGGCAGCTAATGAAAAACTGTTTTTT. Protein sequence: CASSYSGAANEKLFF.

This clone was observed many times. The V and J genes are TRBV11-1 and TRBJ2-1; possible D gene TRBD2, 6 bases. Germline V gives CDR1 SGHAT, CDR2 FQDESV (reference sequence). The V end lost 5 bases, the J end lost 7 bases, and 15 bases lay between the germline ends. CDR3 size: 14 residues. The CDR3 is CASSGTGRWNEQFF. As DNA, the CDR3 is TGTGCCAGCAGCGGCACGGGGAGGTGGAATGAGCAGTTCTTC.

This clone was counted between two and nine times. The chain carries TRBV5-1 and TRBJ1-2; D uncertain. Between the trimmed V and J ends, which lost 0 bases and 3 bases, there was a span of 6 bases. Germline CDR1 reads SGHRS; CDR2 reads YFSETQ. The CDR3 spans 13 residues. The CDR3 bases are TGCGCCAGCAGCTTGGATGTCGACTATGGCTACACCTTC. It encodes CASSLDVDYGYTF.

This chain links TRBV6-4 with TRBJ2-3; the match to TRBD1 covers 7 bases. Germline V gene lookup returns CDR1 MRHNA and CDR2 SNTAGT. The J segment lost 2 bases and the V segment lost 4 bases, leaving 6 bases of the junction unmatched. The CDR3 covers 15 residues. CDR3 sequence (DNA): TGTGCCAGCAGTGCTACCGGGACAGACACAGATACGCAGTATTTT. Its protein product is CASSATGTDTDTQYF.

CDR3 loop: CASSLEMGSPLHF. The CDR3 bases are TGTGCCAGCAGCTTAGAGATGGGTTCACCCCTCCACTTT. This rearrangement joins TRBV7-9 to TRBJ1-6; D not resolved. In germline, CDR1 is SEHNR, CDR2 FQNEAQ (reference sequence). This CDR3 has 13 residues. The V gene lost 1 base and the J gene lost 9 bases, with 7 bases spanning the gap.

In this sample, this clone turned up a few times. The CDR3 DNA is TGTGCCAGCAGTTTACTCGGGGGGGCCGAGGGAGAGACCCAGTACTTC. Translation gives CASSLLGGAEGETQYF. J is TRBJ2-5 and V is TRBV28, with 8 positions matching TRBD2. Germline V gene data show CDR1 as MDHEN and CDR2 as SYDVKM. With 2 bases clipped from V and 4 bases from J, the junction kept 9 bases outside the gene matches. The length of the CDR3 is 16 residues.

This chain connects TRBV15 to TRBJ1-5; D gene ambiguous. The germline V gene encodes CDR1 LNHNV and CDR2 YYDKDF (reference sequence). V lost 0 bases, J lost 0 bases, and 6 bases lay in between. The CDR3 has 15 amino acids. DNA for the CDR3: TGTGCCACCAGCAGAGAGGGATATAGCAATCAGCCCCAGCATTTT. This translates into CATSREGYSNQPQHF.

In the case of this clone: This specimen includes other DNA sequences encoding the same CDR3. The rearrangement uses TRBV2 and TRBJ2-7, with TRBD1 matching 7 bases. Germline CDR1 reads SNHLY; CDR2 reads FYNNEI. The V and J ends lost 4 bases and 2 bases, in that order; junction bases with no gene match: 2. The CDR3 is 13 amino acids. For the CDR3, the DNA is TGTGCCAGCAGTGGGCAGGGGGCCTACGAGCAGTACTTC. As protein: CASSGQGAYEQYF.

J is TRBJ2-2 and V is TRBV5-1, with D maybe TRBD1 (5 bases). The CDR3 has 15 residues. CDR1 SGHRS and CDR2 YFSETQ come from the germline V gene. Trimming shortened V by 7 bases and J by 1 base, and 14 bases separated the two germline ends. The CDR3 DNA sequence: TGCGCCAGCGGAGAACCTAGGGGGAACACCGGGGAGCTGTTTTTT. Its protein is CASGEPRGNTGELFF.

The sample holds a few counts of this clone. The chain uses TRBV19 and TRBJ1-1; 7 bases align to TRBD1. The V segment lost 4 bases and the J segment 0 bases; nucleotides outside the gene matches: 8. The germline CDR1 and CDR2 sequences are LNHDA and SQIVND (reference sequence). CDR3 length: 16 residues. CDR3 DNA: TGTGCCAGTAGTACAGGAGCCGGGACAGTGAACACTGAAGCTTTCTTT. Its protein product is CASSTGAGTVNTEAFF.

This clone was seen more than once but under ten times. The rearrangement uses TRBV6-1 and TRBJ1-2; TRBD1 matches at 8 bases. V lost 2 bases, J lost 4 bases, and 3 bases stayed unmatched. Germline CDR1 is MNHNS and CDR2 is SASEGT. The CDR3 runs to 14 residues. The CDR3 DNA reads TGTGCCAGCAGTGAAAGGACAGGGTCCTATGGCTACACCTTC. It codes for CASSERTGSYGYTF.

This clone was detected a few times. V is TRBV6-5 and J is TRBJ1-4; TRBD1 might be the D (6 bases). V was shortened by 5 bases and J by 8 bases, with 15 bases between the two germline ends. The CDR3 length is 14 residues. Looked up from germline, CDR1 is MNHEY and CDR2 is SVGAGI. This CDR3 is CASSVTGTGEKLFF. The CDR3 nucleotides are TGTGCCAGCAGTGTAACAGGGACGGGGGAAAAACTGTTTTTT.

This clone was recorded a few times. The chain employs TRBV10-3 and TRBJ2-2; 10 nucleotides align to TRBD2. Germline V CDR1 and CDR2: ENHRY, SYGVKD. The CDR3 is 15 residues long. J lost 4 bases, V lost 3 bases, and 2 bases had no gene match. The CDR3 nucleotides are TGTGCCATCAGTGAAGGACTAGCGGTCACCGGGGAGCTGTTTTTT. Its translation is CAISEGLAVTGELFF.

The rearrangement links TRBV2 to TRBJ2-2, with a weak D call TRBD2 (5 bases). CDR1 is SNHLY, CDR2 FYNNEI, per germline. The CDR3 runs to 14 residues. The V end was cut by 7 bases, the J end by 1 base, with 10 bases between. The CDR3 DNA reads as TGTGCCAGCACCGGACTCCGGAACACCGGGGAGCTGTTTTTT. This codes for CASTGLRNTGELFF.

This clone turned up a few times. The chain employs TRBV6-5 and TRBJ2-7; D may correspond to TRBD1 or TRBD2 (5 bases each). The CDR3 is 14 amino acids. V lost 7 bases and J 2 bases, leaving 15 bases between the germline ends. The germline V gene encodes CDR1 MNHEY and CDR2 SVGAGI. The CDR3 spells CASTGTAVPYEQYF. The DNA for the CDR3 is TGTGCCAGCACCGGGACGGCGGTCCCCTACGAGCAGTACTTC.